A selection of T cell receptor beta chains follows, all from one sample in a study of blood T cell repertoires in COVID-19. Produced via immunoSEQ multiplex PCR; TCRdb's table is partial and in-frame only. The sample gives about 150,000 clones, roughly 80% of which show up once; around 7.7% is in the top ten. The sequenced material came from PBMCs or T cells enriched from blood (not recorded which). Receptor source: a middle-aged man who had recovered from COVID-19. Each CDR3 is given with its conserved first and last residue. The D gene is left open where the match is weak. Some rows mark clone size as missing; the rest say once, few, many or name a class of expanded clone.

TRBJ1-5 | TRBV29-1 | . | 14 | TRBD1 | TGCAGCGCTAAGGGGGCTGGGAGCAATCAGCCCCAGCATTTT | CSAKGAGSNQPQHF
TRBJ1-2 | TRBV2 | . | 15 | TRBD1 | TGTGCCAGCAGTGAAGCGAAGGGGGCACGCTATGGCTACACCTTC | CASSEAKGARYGYTF
TRBJ1-1 | TRBV9 | . | 14 | . | TGTGCCAGCAGCGTAGACACAGGGCGGACTGAAGCTTTCTTT | CASSVDTGRTEAFF
TRBJ1-2 | TRBV7-2 | . | 16 | TRBD1 | TGTGCCAGCAGCTTACCCGGACAGGGGGCTAACTATGGCTACACCTTC | CASSLPGQGANYGYTF
TRBJ2-1 | TRBV19 | . | 15 | . | TGTGCCAGTAGCCTGCAGGGGCACAATTACAATGAGCAGTTCTTC | CASSLQGHNYNEQFF
TRBJ1-3 | TRBV4-3 | . | 15 | TRBD1 | TGCGCCAGCAGAGATGACAGGGTAATTGGAAACACCATATATTTT | CASRDDRVIGNTIYF
TRBJ1-6 | TRBV21-1 | . | 19 | . | TGTGCCAGCAGCCCCAAGGGCAGGGGAGAGTATGGCTATAATTCACCCCTCCACTTT | CASSPKGRGEYGYNSPLHF
TRBJ2-5 | TRBV18 | . | 15 | . | TGTGCCAGCTCAGGTTCGCCTGGGGCCAGGGAGACCCAGTACTTC | CASSGSPGARETQYF
TRBJ1-1 | TRBV19 | . | 15 | TRBD1 | TGTGCCAGTAGTATCCGGGACAGGGGGGGCACTGAAGCTTTCTTT | CASSIRDRGGTEAFF
TRBJ1-3 | TRBV11-2 | . | 16 | TRBD1 | TGTGCCAGCAGCGGGAACAGGGGGCTCTCTGGAAACACCATATATTTT | CASSGNRGLSGNTIYF
TRBJ1-4 | TRBV12-5 | . | 15 | . | TGTGCTAGTGGTCCCTTGGGGGGTCCTAATGAAAAACTGTTTTTT | CASGPLGGPNEKLFF
TRBJ1-1 | TRBV19 | . | 13 | TRBD1 | TGTGCCACGTCGGGACAGGGTTTTTCTGAAGCTTTCTTT | CATSGQGFSEAFF
TRBJ1-6 | TRBV15 | . | 15 | . | TGTGCCACCAGCAGGTTACAGGGAGAGAATTCACCCCTCCACTTT | CATSRLQGENSPLHF
TRBJ2-3 | TRBV7-2 | . | 19 | TRBD2 | TGTGCCAGCAGCCCCCAGCTCCGACTAGCGGGGGCCTCCACAGATACGCAGTATTTT | CASSPQLRLAGASTDTQYF
TRBJ2-5 | TRBV15 | . | 16 | . | TGTGCCACCAGCAGCCGCCGTGGGCAGTACCAAGAGACCCAGTACTTC | CATSSRRGQYQETQYF
TRBJ2-2 | TRBV7-3 | . | 15 | . | TGTGCCAGCAGCCCACAAGACGCTAGCACCGGGGAGCTGTTTTTT | CASSPQDASTGELFF
TRBJ2-1 | TRBV10-3 | . | 15 | TRBD2 | TGTGCCATCAAGCCTAGCGGGGGGGAATACAATGAGCAGTTCTTC | CAIKPSGGEYNEQFF
TRBJ2-3 | TRBV3-1/TRBV3-2 | . | 13 | . | TGTGCCAGCAGCTCCAACCGGGATAGCAGTCAGTATTTT | CASSSNRDSSQYF
TRBJ2-3 | TRBV4-3 | few | 15 | TRBD1 | TGCGCCAGCAGCCAAGATAACAGGGGTACAGATACGCAGTATTTT | CASSQDNRGTDTQYF
TRBJ2-2 | TRBV5-4 | . | 16 | . | TGTGCCAGCAGCTTGCCAGGGCCGGGGAACACCGGGGAGCTGTTTTTT | CASSLPGPGNTGELFF
TRBJ2-1 | TRBV7-8 | . | 15 | . | TGTGCCAGTACCCAGGGCCGAAGCTCCTACAATGAGCAGTTCTTC | CASTQGRSSYNEQFF
TRBJ1-1 | TRBV18 | . | 14 | . | TGTGCCAGCTCACCCCCCGGGGGGAGGGATGAAGCTTTCTTT | CASSPPGGRDEAFF
TRBJ1-5 | TRBV29-1 | . | 14 | . | TGCAGCGTTGGGGCAGGGAGGGGCAATCAGCCCCAGCATTTT | CSVGAGRGNQPQHF
TRBJ1-5 | TRBV25-1 | . | 14 | . | TGTGCCAGCAGTGAGGAAGGGACTCGGCAGCCCCAGCATTTT | CASSEEGTRQPQHF
TRBJ1-5 | TRBV2 | . | 12 | . | TGTGCCTCAGGCGGGGGGTTGGAGCCCCAGCATTTT | CASGGGLEPQHF
TRBJ2-7 | TRBV7-6 | . | 14 | . | TGTGCCAGCAGCTTAGCCGCAGGGCCCTACGAGCAGTACTTC | CASSLAAGPYEQYF
TRBJ2-7 | TRBV19 | . | 14 | . | TGTGCCAGTAGACCCGGGAAGAACTCCTACGAGCAGTACTTC | CASRPGKNSYEQYF
TRBJ2-5 | TRBV5-6 | . | 13 | . | TGTGCCAGCAGCTTATCTGGGCCAGAGACCCAGTACTTC | CASSLSGPETQYF
TRBJ2-3 | TRBV7-3 | . | 17 | . | TGTGCCAGCAGCTTAATATCGAAGACAGGAGACACAGATACGCAGTATTTT | CASSLISKTGDTDTQYF
TRBJ1-6 | TRBV3-1/TRBV3-2 | once | 14 | . | TGTGCCAGCAGCTCTACGGGGGGCAACTCACCCCTCCACTTT | CASSSTGGNSPLHF
TRBJ2-1 | TRBV2 | . | 18 | TRBD2 | TGTGCCAGCAGGCGACCCGGGACTAGCGGGGGGGAGAACAATGAGCAGTTCTTC | CASRRPGTSGGENNEQFF
TRBJ1-1 | TRBV5-6 | . | 18 | . | TGTGCCAGCAGCTTGTGGTTTTATGTCGGAGGGAGAGACACTGAAGCTTTCTTT | CASSLWFYVGGRDTEAFF
TRBJ1-1 | TRBV27 | . | 14 | TRBD1 | TGTGCCAGCAGTGCCTCAACAGGGGGCACTGAAGCTTTCTTT | CASSASTGGTEAFF
TRBJ1-3 | TRBV6-6 | . | 15 | TRBD1 | TGTGCCAGCAGTGCCACCGACAGGGGAGGAAACACCATATATTTT | CASSATDRGGNTIYF
TRBJ1-2 | TRBV4-3 | . | 15 | TRBD1 | TGCGCCAGCAGCACCCGGGACAGGGGGCGCGATGGCTACACCTTC | CASSTRDRGRDGYTF
TRBJ1-6 | TRBV27 | . | 14 | TRBD1 | TGTGCCAGCAGTCCCGACAGGGGCAATTCACCCCTCCACTTT | CASSPDRGNSPLHF
TRBJ1-6 | TRBV6-9 | . | 15 | TRBD1 | TGTGCCAGCAGTTTGAGGGACAGGGCAAATTCACCCCTCCACTTT | CASSLRDRANSPLHF
TRBJ1-6 | TRBV15 | few | 15 | . | TGTGCCACCAGCACAACGGGAGCCCTTAATTCACCCCTCCACTTT | CATSTTGALNSPLHF
TRBJ2-1 | TRBV19 | . | 15 | TRBD1 | TGTGCCAGTACCACAGGGGATTACTCCTACAATGAGCAGTTCTTC | CASTTGDYSYNEQFF
TRBJ2-5 | TRBV4-1 | . | 15 | TRBD2 | TGCGCCAGCAGCCAAGCAGCGGGGGCGGGGGAGACCCAGTACTTC | CASSQAAGAGETQYF
TRBJ1-2 | TRBV4-1 | . | 14 | TRBD1 | TGCGCCAGCAGCCAAGTTGTAGGGGGCAACGGCTACACCTTC | CASSQVVGGNGYTF
TRBJ1-5 | TRBV6-5 | . | 14 | TRBD1 | TGTGCCAGCAGTTACTCGACAGGGTCCCAGCCCCAGCATTTT | CASSYSTGSQPQHF
TRBJ2-7 | TRBV2 | . | 15 | TRBD1 | TGTGCCAGCAGCGTCGCCGGACAGGGGAGAGGCGAGCAGTACTTC | CASSVAGQGRGEQYF
TRBJ2-7 | TRBV3-1/TRBV3-2 | . | 15 | TRBD2 | TGTGCCAGCAGCCAAATTAGCGGGGGGCCCTACGAGCAGTACTTC | CASSQISGGPYEQYF
TRBJ2-5 | TRBV9 | . | 14 | . | TGTGCCAGCAGCGTAGGTCTAGGCCTGGAGACCCAGTACTTC | CASSVGLGLETQYF
TRBJ2-4 | TRBV19 | . | 15 | TRBD2 | TGTGCCAGTAGTCAACCCGGAAGCGGGGGGAACATTCAGTACTTC | CASSQPGSGGNIQYF
TRBJ2-3 | TRBV5-1 | . | 16 | TRBD1 | TGCGCCAGCAGCTTGGTTGCAGGGGGCTCGACAGATACGCAGTATTTT | CASSLVAGGSTDTQYF
TRBJ1-1 | TRBV4-1 | . | 16 | TRBD1 | TGCGCCAGCAGCCAAGAACAGGGGGTTGGTAGCACTGAAGCTTTCTTT | CASSQEQGVGSTEAFF
TRBJ1-6 | TRBV19 | few | 13 | . | TGTGCCAGTAGTAAAGACAGAAATTCACCCCTCCACTTT | CASSKDRNSPLHF
TRBJ1-2 | TRBV5-4 | . | 15 | TRBD1 | TGTGCCAGCAGCTGGGACAGGGGGCGCAACTATGGCTACACCTTC | CASSWDRGRNYGYTF
TRBJ2-5 | TRBV7-2 | . | 14 | . | TGTGCCAGCAGCTTAGCTGGCAGGCAAGAGACCCAGTACTTC | CASSLAGRQETQYF